Following are 10 T cell receptor beta chains from one sample sequenced in a study of Ad26.COV2.S vaccination and SARS-CoV-2 variants. The assay was immunoSEQ multiplex PCR, and TCRdb's table has in-frame clones only and misses some. The sample has around 450,000 clones, roughly nine tenths seen once. Treatment denoted: some 20 received Ad26.COV2.S at low or high dose, single or two shots; several received placebo; per-sample allocation not given. Sampling happened 63 days after the first vaccine or placebo injection. The sequences come from peripheral blood, collected in a trial of Ad26.COV2.S vaccine versus placebo. Receptors were obtained from a person between 18 and 65 years old who received the Ad26.COV2.S COVID-19 vaccine or a placebo.

This chain joins TRBV4-3 and TRBJ1-5; a possible D gene is TRBD1 (5 bases). Germline V gene data show CDR1 as LGHNA and CDR2 as YSLEER. CDR3 length: 17 residues. Trimming stripped 0 bases from V and 1 base from J, with 13 bases between. CDR3 in DNA: TGCGCCAGCAGCCAAGAGGGGGGTGGGACGAGCAATCAGCCCCAGCATTTT. Protein product: CASSQEGGGTSNQPQHF.

This clone has only one observation. The rearrangement uses TRBV19 and TRBJ2-1; 8 bases align to TRBD2. The germline V gene has CDR1 LNHDA and CDR2 SQIVND (reference sequence). This CDR3 region has 14 residues. Trimming took 1 base from V and 8 from J; bases not matched to a gene: 4. This CDR3 reads CASSIGGSGDEQFF. The CDR3 DNA is TGTGCCAGTAGTATAGGGGGTAGCGGGGATGAGCAGTTCTTC. The whole variable domain, remainder taken from reference TRBV19 and TRBJ2-1, is DGGITQSPKYLFRKEGQNVTLSCEQNLNHDAMYWYRQDPGQGLRLIYYSQIVNDFQKGDIAEGYSVSREKKESFPLTVTSAQKNPTAFYLCASSIGGSGDEQFFGPGTRLTVL.

CDR3 in amino acids: CASSEIAGAYNEQFF. Here the CDR3 DNA reads TGTGCCAGCAGTGAAATAGCGGGAGCATACAATGAGCAGTTCTTC. The chain has TRBV25-1 and TRBJ2-1, with TRBD2 matching over 9 bases. This CDR3 contains 15 residues. The V gene end was trimmed by 2 bases and the J gene end by 4 bases; junction bases not matched to a gene: 3. The germline gives CDR1 MGHDK, CDR2 SYGVNS. Combining the CDR3 with reference TRBV25-1 and TRBJ2-1 gives the whole variable domain EADIYQTPRYLVIGTGKKITLECSQTMGHDKMYWYQQDPGMELHLIHYSYGVNSTEKGDLSSESTVSRIRTEHFPLTLESARPSHTSQYLCASSEIAGAYNEQFFGPGTRLTVL.

The V and J genes are TRBV5-4 and TRBJ2-7; TRBD2 matches at 10 bases. CDR1 and CDR2 (germline): SGHNT, YYREEE (reference sequence). V was pared by 4 bases and J by 9 bases, with 13 bases of the junction left unmatched. This CDR3 contains 15 residues. The CDR3, as DNA: TGTGCCAGCAGCGACATACTAGCGGGGCGGAAGGCGCAGTACTTC. It yields the protein CASSDILAGRKAQYF.

The chain combines TRBV9 with TRBJ2-1, with 7 bases lining up with TRBD2. V shed 4 bases, J shed 6 bases, and the junction held 13 bases outside the gene matches. The CDR3 contains 16 residues. Germline V gene data show CDR1 as SGDLS and CDR2 as YYNGEE. Here the CDR3 DNA reads TGTGCCAGCAGCTCCCTCGGGCCAGGGAGGGGCAATGAGCAGTTCTTC. This gives the protein CASSSLGPGRGNEQFF.

The chain employs TRBV6-5 and TRBJ1-1; D is ambiguous. The CDR3 spans 10 residues. CDR1 is MNHEY, CDR2 SVGAGI, per germline. V gave up 5 bases and J gave up 8 bases, with 6 bases separating them. The CDR3 region has the DNA TGTGCCAGCAGTACCTTGGAAGCTTTCTTT. Protein product: CASSTLEAFF.

This chain connects TRBV27 to TRBJ1-5; D possibly corresponds to TRBD1 (6 bases). The CDR3 has 13 residues. The V end lost 2 bases, the J end lost 14 bases, and 16 bases lay between the germline ends. The germline CDR1 and CDR2 sequences are MNHEY and SMNVEV (reference sequence). This chain's CDR3 is CASSLGYTGREHF. For the CDR3, the DNA is TGTGCCAGCAGTTTAGGATACACAGGGAGGGAGCATTTT.

This CDR3 is CATSTGTSAVYEQYF. The CDR3 nucleotides are TGTGCCACCAGCACAGGGACTAGCGCGGTCTACGAGCAGTACTTC. The chain combines TRBV15 with TRBJ2-7; the match to TRBD2 covers 10 bases. The CDR3 length is 15 residues. CDR1 and CDR2 from the germline V gene are LNHNV and YYDKDF (reference sequence). The J segment lost 3 bases and the V segment lost 4 bases, leaving 6 bases of the junction unmatched.

The V call is TRBV27, the J call TRBJ2-3; possible D gene TRBD1, 6 bases. The germline gives CDR1 MNHEY, CDR2 SMNVEV (reference sequence). The CDR3 is 14 amino acids. Trimming removed 5 bases at V and 2 bases at J, with 11 bases between. CDR3 nucleotides: TGTGCCAGCAGTAGCAGGGGTATCACAGATACGCAGTATTTT. This codes for CASSSRGITDTQYF.

V is TRBV20-1 and J is TRBJ2-3; D possibly corresponds to TRBD2 (7 bases). CDR3 size: 15 residues. Germline CDR1 reads DFQATT; CDR2 reads SNEGSKA (reference sequence). V was trimmed by 3 bases and J by 2 bases, leaving 15 bases between them. The CDR3 reads CSASVGGLATDTQYF. The CDR3, as DNA: TGCAGTGCTAGTGTGGGGGGGCTGGCCACAGATACGCAGTATTTT.